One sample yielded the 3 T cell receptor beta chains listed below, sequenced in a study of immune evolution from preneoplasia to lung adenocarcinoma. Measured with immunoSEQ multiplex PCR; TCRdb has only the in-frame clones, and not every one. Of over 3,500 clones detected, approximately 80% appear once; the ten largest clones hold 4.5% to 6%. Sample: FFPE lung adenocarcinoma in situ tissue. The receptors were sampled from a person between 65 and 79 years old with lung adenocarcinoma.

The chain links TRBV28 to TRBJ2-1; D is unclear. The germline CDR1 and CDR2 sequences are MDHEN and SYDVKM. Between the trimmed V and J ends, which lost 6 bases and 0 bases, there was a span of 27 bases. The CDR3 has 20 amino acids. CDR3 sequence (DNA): TGTGCCAGCAGCCCTTTAATAGGACGGGCAGGCAGTAACTCCTACAATGAGCAGTTCTTC. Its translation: CASSPLIGRAGSNSYNEQFF.

CDR3 nucleotides: TGCGCCAGCAGCTTGCTGCCCAGCGGGAGGGTCTCTGAGCAGTTCTTC. Encoded protein: CASSLLPSGRVSEQFF. The J gene is TRBJ2-1, the V gene TRBV5-1; 10 bases are shared with TRBD2. The germline CDR1 and CDR2 sequences are SGHRS and YFSETQ. This CDR3 comprises 16 residues. J lost 9 bases, V lost 1 base, and 10 bases had no gene match.

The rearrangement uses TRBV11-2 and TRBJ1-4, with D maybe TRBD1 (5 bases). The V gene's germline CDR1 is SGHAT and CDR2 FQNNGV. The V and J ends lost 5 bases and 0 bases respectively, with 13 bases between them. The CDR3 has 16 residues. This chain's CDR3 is CASSPRDSATNEKLFF. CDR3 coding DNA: TGTGCCAGCAGCCCCCGGGACTCCGCAACTAATGAAAAACTGTTTTTT.